The T cell receptor (beta chain) under discussion was sequenced for a study of blood T cell repertoires in COVID-19. Overall study context: From the United States, Italy and Spain came samples of acute and convalescent COVID-19.

The CDR3 loop spans 14 amino acids. Trimming took off 3 bases at V and 7 bases at J, with 10 bases between the two ends. Looked up from germline, CDR1 is MRHNA and CDR2 is SNTAGT. Original processing notes: It was from reference gene primer amplification that nucleated cell counts were estimated. Libraries were prepared by immunoSEQ multiplex PCR; TCRdb keeps only in-frame clonotypes and omits some of them. V and J calls and clone size are copied from that table; D and trimming were computed from the DNA. The sample has 79,000 or so clones; around 84% are singletons. Seattle cases were enrolled at active infection and followed longitudinally.

The chain joins TRBV6-4 to TRBJ1-6; D ambiguous. The sequence was obtained from a man aged 55 to 70 with COVID-19, enrolled during active disease. The source material was peripheral blood. CDR3 region: CASSERGTNSPLHF. The CDR3 coding sequence is TGTGCCAGCAGTGAGCGGGGTACGAATTCACCCCTCCACTTT.